This note documents a single T cell receptor (beta chain) sequence. The target of this receptor is not known. Base qualities are not provided; no much larger clone lies one nucleotide away. The sample originates from a study of shared clonotypes between healthy human individuals (TCRdb year 2020). Regarding the complete study: The cohort included three men and two women between 18 and 49 years of age. Between about 0.85 and 9.5 billion PBMCs per donor were obtained by leukapheresis. Blood TCR repertoires of 5 or 6 healthy adults were deeply sequenced to estimate repertoire size and the extent of clonotype sharing between individuals. Different laboratories and diverse techniques were used to prepare libraries and sequence TCR repertoires, to increase sequencing depth and limit assay-specific biases. Beyond this particular receptor, the publication reports: Because the study included a small number of donors, the genetic and exposure-history diversity represented was limited. Sampling was restricted to blood, and TCR repertoires in tissues likely differ from the TCR repertoires found in blood. Pairwise subsampling led to the expectation that sequencing depth would affect the degree of clonotype sharing among donors.

Using the deep immunoSEQ assay, TCR CDR3 regions were amplified from genomic DNA by multiplex PCR. Extracted genomic DNA from each cell subset was spread evenly across all wells of several immunoSEQ 96-well plates, with each plate serving as a replicate. For unsorted PBMC, 300 ng of genomic DNA, equivalent to approximately 30,000 T cell genomes, went into each replicate PCR. Unsorted PBMC genomic DNA was sequenced across ten immunoSEQ deep assay plates. The purified libraries were quantified using a Qubit 3.0 fluorometer, sized with a Bioanalyzer 2100, and then quantified again using the KAPA Library Quantification kit. Every immunoSEQ 96-well plate was sequenced on a separate single-read 150-cycle Illumina NextSeq 550 flow cell. The original methods were these. Because the immunoSEQ output included only junctional sequences and no quality scores, the filtering could not be the same as the filtering used for full-length reads. Sequences were annotated with PyIR, a Python wrapper for IgBLAST v1.9, using IMGT germline references to assign V/J genes and CDR3. Reads with weak V/J assignments (E-value above 1e-6), missing CDR3, stop codons, out-of-frame junctions, or ambiguous translated residues were removed. A V3J clonotype was defined by an identical inferred V gene, J gene, and CDR3 amino acid sequence. The percentage overlap between two repertoires was calculated by dividing the number of shared unique clonotypes by the size of the smaller repertoire. Repertoire richness was assessed with RTK rarefaction, the Chao1 estimator, and Recon v2.1 estimates of unobserved clonotypes. TCRdb carries this immuneACCESS record with in-frame sequences only. Its versions omit some clonotypes, under half of them owing to an unresolved V gene in the studies checked, with the rest unexplained. D and trimming come from the DNA, and the V and J calls and clone size come from that table. The sample records around 430,000 clones, about 85% of which are singletons. The ten largest clones add up to about 12% of the sample.

The donors were healthy, HIV-negative adults who had no recently reported acute infections or vaccinations. Every donor was a Caucasian adult residing in Nashville, Tennessee, USA. For unsorted samples, 90 million to 95 million PBMCs were counted, and genomic DNA was extracted using the QIAamp DNA Blood Mini kit. After blood collection by leukapheresis, PBMCs were isolated using Ficoll-Histopaque density gradient centrifugation and then cryopreserved in the vapor phase of liquid nitrogen. The CDR1 and CDR2 encoded by the germline V gene are SGHAT and FQNNGV. The CDR3 starts with the cysteine, ends with the phenylalanine, and has 15 residues. The only DNA kept is the CDR3, 45 bases in frame from the first base. V is pruned by 0 bases and J by 14 bases, leaving 9 bases of the junction without a gene match.

The sequence derives from a woman between 40 and 50 years old in good health. Some clones in this sample may be carry-over from other donors' samples. The sequenced sample consisted of PBMCs. Recombination connected TRBV11-2 to TRBJ2-4; 11 junctional bases match TRBD2. The CDR3 protein: CASSLDQNRLAGKYF. The bases are TGTGCCAGCAGCTTAGACCAAAATAGACTAGCGGGAAAGTACTTC.